Each of the 21 T cell receptor beta chains below was sequenced from the same sample in a study of cytotoxic CD8 clonotypes in ibrutinib-treated CLL. The method was immunoSEQ multiplex PCR; TCRdb's version includes in-frame clones alone and lacks a portion of them. This table holds approximately 97,000 clones, approximately 80% found once. Specimen: PBMCs, collected after 24 months of ibrutinib treatment. All receptors come from a human donor with chronic lymphocytic leukemia.

This chain connects TRBV9 to TRBJ2-4; no firm D call. The V end lost 2 bases, the J end lost 7 bases, and 19 bases lay between the germline ends. The CDR3 runs 16 residues. Germline V gene sequence: CDR1 SGDLS, CDR2 YYNGEE. CDR3 amino acids: CASSVGLGAFSNIQYF. DNA for the CDR3: TGTGCCAGCAGCGTGGGCCTTGGAGCGTTTTCGAACATTCAGTACTTC.

The chain employs TRBV5-1 and TRBJ2-7, with D possibly matching TRBD2 (6 bases). Between the trimmed V and J ends, which lost 1 base and 5 bases, there was a span of 19 bases. Germline-derived CDR1 and CDR2 are SGHRS and YFSETQ. The CDR3 is 16 amino acids. For the CDR3, the DNA is TGCGCCAGCAGCTTGAGGGAGGCAGGGAACGGTGACGAGCAGTACTTC. Translation gives CASSLREAGNGDEQYF.

The gene calls are TRBV27 and TRBJ2-7; a possible D gene is TRBD1 (5 bases). Germline CDR1 reads MNHEY; CDR2 reads SMNVEV (reference sequence). V was trimmed by 5 bases and J by 3 bases, leaving 14 bases between them. The length of the CDR3 is 14 residues. Here the CDR3 reads CASSPRQRHYEQYF. The CDR3 DNA follows: TGTGCCAGCAGTCCTAGACAGAGACACTACGAGCAGTACTTC.

The gene calls are TRBV7-2 and TRBJ2-6; TRBD2 might be the D (6 bases). The germline V and J ends were trimmed by 5 bases and 2 bases, with 22 bases remaining between them. CDR3 length equals 19 residues. Germline assignment: CDR1 SGHTA and CDR2 FQGNSA. CDR3 DNA sequence: TGTGCCAGCAGCGACCCCTTTTTCCGGGAGCACACTGGGGCCAACGTCCTGACTTTC. Amino acid sequence: CASSDPFFREHTGANVLTF.

This clone was seen a single time. V and J are TRBV11-1 and TRBJ2-7, with D perhaps matching TRBD1 (6 bases). Deletions cut 5 bases from V and 1 base from J, with 12 bases between. The germline CDR1 and CDR2 sequences are SGHAT and FQDESV (reference sequence). This CDR3 contains 14 residues. CDR3 sequence reads: CASSQADRSYEQYF. The CDR3 nucleotides are TGTGCCAGCAGCCAAGCGGACAGATCCTACGAGCAGTACTTC.

A single count supports this clone. V and J are TRBV28 and TRBJ1-1; tentative D call: TRBD1 (5 bases). Per germline, CDR1 MDHEN and CDR2 SYDVKM. Trimming left V 2 bases short and J 4 bases short, with 17 bases between. This CDR3 is 16 amino acids long. The CDR3 loop is CASSLEFGQGGTEAFF. As DNA, the CDR3 is TGTGCCAGCAGTTTAGAATTCGGGCAGGGCGGCACTGAAGCTTTCTTT.

This clone showed up just once. This chain joins TRBV6-5 and TRBJ2-4; D not certain. Trimming shortened V by 2 bases and J by 2 bases, and 4 bases separated the two germline ends. Germline V gene sequence: CDR1 MNHEY, CDR2 SVGAGI. This CDR3 region has 13 residues. CDR3 in DNA: TGTGCCAGCAGTTACGGACCCAAAAACATTCAGTACTTC. Amino acid sequence: CASSYGPKNIQYF.

The V call is TRBV5-8, the J call TRBJ2-7; 8 bases are a match to TRBD1. Unmatched junction bases numbered 10, after V lost 4 bases and J lost 1 base. Germline CDR1 and CDR2: SGHTS and YDEGEE. The CDR3 covers 16 residues. The DNA of the CDR3 is TGTGCCAGCAGCGCGTATCAGGGGGCGCTTTCCTACGAGCAGTACTTC. It specifies CASSAYQGALSYEQYF.

Here the CDR3 DNA reads TGTGCCAGCAGCATCGGGGGGGCGGACACCGGGGAGCTGTTTTTT. Translation: CASSIGGADTGELFF. The genes are TRBV11-3 and TRBJ2-2; TRBD2 aligns across 8 bases. Trimming removed 5 bases from V and 3 bases from J; junction bases left unmatched: 5. This CDR3 has 15 amino acids. CDR1 and CDR2 from the germline V gene are SGHNT and YENEEA.

This chain connects TRBV19 to TRBJ2-1, with TRBD2 matching over 12 bases. This CDR3 has 18 amino acids. J lost 8 bases, V lost 1 base, and 12 bases had no gene match. Germline V gives CDR1 LNHDA, CDR2 SQIVND (reference sequence). The CDR3 coding sequence is TGTGCCAGTAGTATAGGGCCGACTAGCGGGAGCATAAGTGATGAGCAGTTCTTC. Amino acids: CASSIGPTSGSISDEQFF.

The J gene is TRBJ2-7, the V gene TRBV6-6; TRBD1 agrees at 8 bases. This CDR3 spans 13 amino acids. Unmatched junction bases numbered 3, after V lost 5 bases and J lost 3 bases. Germline values: CDR1 MNHNY, CDR2 SVGAGI (reference sequence). CDR3 bases: TGTGCCAGCAGTGATGGACAGGGCTACGAGCAGTACTTC. It yields the protein CASSDGQGYEQYF.

This chain links TRBV19 with TRBJ1-2; possibly TRBD1 for D (5 bases). V shed 7 bases and J shed 5 bases, with 8 bases lying between them. The CDR3 is 11 residues long. Germline CDR1 reads LNHDA; CDR2 reads SQIVND (reference sequence). The CDR3 here is CASNEGYGYTF. In DNA, the CDR3 is TGTGCCAGTAATGAGGGGTATGGCTACACCTTC.

There are many counts of this clone. This sequence joins TRBV27 and TRBJ2-1; 9 bases align to TRBD2. This CDR3 has 14 residues. Germline CDR1 and CDR2: MNHEY and SMNVEV (reference sequence). The junction had 5 bases not matched to a gene; V was cut back by 8 bases and J by 3 bases. The CDR3, as DNA: TGTGCCAGCTGCCCTAGCGGGATCTACAATGAGCAGTTCTTC. This sequence encodes CASCPSGIYNEQFF.

V is TRBV7-2 and J is TRBJ1-2; D not certain. This CDR3 region has 15 residues. Germline V lookup: CDR1 SGHTA, CDR2 FQGNSA. Trimming removed 1 base from V and 4 bases from J, with 13 bases in between. The CDR3 DNA is TGTGCCAGCAGCTTAGATTGGACCGCGATCTATGGCTACACCTTC. The encoded protein is CASSLDWTAIYGYTF.

This clone has just a few counts. J is TRBJ2-6 and V is TRBV14, with D unresolved. Germline CDR1 reads SGHDN; CDR2 reads FVKESK. This CDR3 is 12 amino acids long. The V end was cut by 4 bases, the J end by 4 bases, with 2 bases between. DNA of the CDR3: TGTGCCAGCAGCCGGGGGGCCAACGTCCTGACTTTC. Translated: CASSRGANVLTF.

The J gene is TRBJ1-1, the V gene TRBV28; D gene unclear. Trimming shortened V by 10 bases and J by 3 bases, and 9 bases separated the two germline ends. Germline V gene data show CDR1 as MDHEN and CDR2 as SYDVKM. This CDR3 comprises 11 residues. The CDR3 DNA follows: TGTGCCACCATGCGGTACACTGAAGCTTTCTTT. It yields the protein CATMRYTEAFF. Full variable domain (outside the CDR3, taken from reference TRBV28 and TRBJ1-1): DVKVTQSSRYLVKRTGEKVFLECVQDMDHENMFWYRQDPGLGLRLIYFSYDVKMKEKGDIPEGYSVSREKKERFSLILESASTNQTSMYLCATMRYTEAFFGQGTRLTVV.

This clone has a single count. This sequence joins TRBV5-1 and TRBJ2-2; 9 nucleotides match TRBD1. CDR1 is SGHRS and CDR2 is YFSETQ in the germline V gene. The junction had 7 bases not matched to a gene; V was cut back by 3 bases and J by 7 bases. The CDR3 totals 15 residues. DNA of the CDR3: TGCGCCAGCAGCTCCGGGACAGGGCCCCACGGGGAGCTGTTTTTT. Translated: CASSSGTGPHGELFF.

V gene TRBV5-1 combines with J gene TRBJ2-3; TRBD2 matches 10 bases. Germline CDR1 SGHRS, CDR2 YFSETQ. This CDR3 is 17 amino acids long. Trimming at V came to 1 base and at J to 1 base, leaving 6 bases not matched to a gene. The chain's CDR3 is CASSLRSGRYGTDTQYF. In nucleotides, the CDR3 is TGCGCCAGCAGCTTGCGTAGCGGGAGGTATGGCACAGATACGCAGTATTTT.

The chain couples TRBV5-1 to TRBJ2-5; D gene uncertain. V lost 0 bases and J 5 bases, leaving 14 bases between the germline ends. Germline-derived CDR1 and CDR2 are SGHRS and YFSETQ. The CDR3 loop spans 15 amino acids. CDR3 nucleotide sequence: TGCGCCAGCAGCTTGGGGTCCGGAAGACTGGAGACCCAGTACTTC. Amino acid sequence: CASSLGSGRLETQYF.

The chain is built from TRBV7-2 and TRBJ1-1; 8 positions agree with TRBD1. This CDR3 region has 16 residues. V dropped 1 base and J dropped 5; count of bases not matched to a gene: 9. Germline V CDR1 and CDR2: SGHTA, FQGNSA. DNA of the CDR3: TGTGCCAGCAGCTTAGGTCCGGACAGGGTCTTTACTGAAGCTTTCTTT. This encodes CASSLGPDRVFTEAFF.

V usage is TRBV18 and J usage is TRBJ2-2; D is possibly TRBD1 or TRBD2 (5 bases each). Germline V gene sequence: CDR1 KGHSH, CDR2 LQKENI. V dropped 4 bases and J dropped 4 bases, with 19 bases sitting between them. This CDR3 is built from 17 residues. The DNA for the CDR3 is TGTGCCAGCTCACGGAGGCTATGGGGCGCGGGCACCGGGGAGCTGTTTTTT. It encodes CASSRRLWGAGTGELFF.